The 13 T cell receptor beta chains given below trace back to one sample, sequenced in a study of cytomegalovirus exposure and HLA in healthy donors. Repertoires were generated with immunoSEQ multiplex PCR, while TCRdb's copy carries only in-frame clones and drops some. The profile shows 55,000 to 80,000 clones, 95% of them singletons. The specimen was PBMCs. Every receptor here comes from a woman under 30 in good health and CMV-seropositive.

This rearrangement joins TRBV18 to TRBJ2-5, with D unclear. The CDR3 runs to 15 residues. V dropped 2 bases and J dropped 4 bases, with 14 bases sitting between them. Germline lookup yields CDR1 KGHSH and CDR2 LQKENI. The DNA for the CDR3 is TGTGCCAGCTCACCAGTCGCTCCGGCTAGAGAGACCCAGTACTTC. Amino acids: CASSPVAPARETQYF.

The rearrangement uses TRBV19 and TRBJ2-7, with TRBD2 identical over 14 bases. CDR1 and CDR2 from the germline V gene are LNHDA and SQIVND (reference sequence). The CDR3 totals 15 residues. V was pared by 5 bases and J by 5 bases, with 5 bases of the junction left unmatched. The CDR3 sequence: CASSLGLAGDDEQYF. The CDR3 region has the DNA TGTGCCAGTAGTTTGGGACTAGCGGGAGACGACGAGCAGTACTTC.

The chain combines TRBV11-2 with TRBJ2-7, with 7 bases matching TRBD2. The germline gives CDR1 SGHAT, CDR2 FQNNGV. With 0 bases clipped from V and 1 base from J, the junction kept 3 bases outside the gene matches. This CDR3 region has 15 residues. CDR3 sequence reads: CASSLETSVSYEQYF. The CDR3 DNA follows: TGTGCCAGCAGCTTAGAAACTAGCGTTTCCTACGAGCAGTACTTC.

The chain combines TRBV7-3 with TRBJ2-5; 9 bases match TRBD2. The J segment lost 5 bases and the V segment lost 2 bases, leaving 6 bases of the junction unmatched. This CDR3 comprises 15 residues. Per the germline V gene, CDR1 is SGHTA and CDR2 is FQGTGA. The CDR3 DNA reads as TGTGCCAGCAGCTTATTGGCGGGAGGGAGGGAGACCCAGTACTTC. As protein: CASSLLAGGRETQYF.

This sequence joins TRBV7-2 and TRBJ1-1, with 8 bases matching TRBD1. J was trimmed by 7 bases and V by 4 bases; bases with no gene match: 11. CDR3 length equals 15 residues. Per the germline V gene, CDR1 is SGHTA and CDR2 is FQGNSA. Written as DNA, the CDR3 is TGTGCCAGCAGCTCGTACCCGACAGGGGTTGATGAAGCTTTCTTT. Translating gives CASSSYPTGVDEAFF.

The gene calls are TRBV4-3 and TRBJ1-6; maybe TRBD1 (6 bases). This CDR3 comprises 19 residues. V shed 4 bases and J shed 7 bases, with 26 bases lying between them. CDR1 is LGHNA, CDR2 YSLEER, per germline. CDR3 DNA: TGCGCCAGCAGCCCATGGGAGAGGCCGAGGGACATATTGAATTCACCCCTCCACTTT. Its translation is CASSPWERPRDILNSPLHF.

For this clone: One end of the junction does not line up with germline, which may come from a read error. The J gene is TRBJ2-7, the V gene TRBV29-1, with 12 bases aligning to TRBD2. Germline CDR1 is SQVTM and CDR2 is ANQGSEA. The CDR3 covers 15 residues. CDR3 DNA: TGCAGCGTGGAAGGGACTAGCGGGCGAGAGTACGAGCAGTACTTC. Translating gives CSVEGTSGREYEQYF.

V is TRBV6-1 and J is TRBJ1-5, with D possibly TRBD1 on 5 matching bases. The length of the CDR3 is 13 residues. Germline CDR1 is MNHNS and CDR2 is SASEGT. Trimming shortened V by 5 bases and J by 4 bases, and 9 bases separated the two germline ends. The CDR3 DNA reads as TGTGCCAGCAGTTTCAGGGTAAATCAGCCCCAGCATTTT. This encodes CASSFRVNQPQHF.

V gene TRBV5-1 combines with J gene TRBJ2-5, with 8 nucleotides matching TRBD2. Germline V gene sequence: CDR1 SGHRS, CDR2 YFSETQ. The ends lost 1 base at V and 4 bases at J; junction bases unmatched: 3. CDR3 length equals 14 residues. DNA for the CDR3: TGCGCCAGCAGCTTGCGGGGGGGCCTAGAGACCCAGTACTTC. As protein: CASSLRGGLETQYF.

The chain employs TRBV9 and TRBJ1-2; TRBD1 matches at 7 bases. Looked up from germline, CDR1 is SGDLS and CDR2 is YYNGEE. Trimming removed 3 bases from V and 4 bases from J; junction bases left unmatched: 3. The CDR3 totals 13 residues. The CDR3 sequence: CASSGQGPYGYTF. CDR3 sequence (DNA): TGTGCCAGCAGCGGACAGGGCCCCTATGGCTACACCTTC.

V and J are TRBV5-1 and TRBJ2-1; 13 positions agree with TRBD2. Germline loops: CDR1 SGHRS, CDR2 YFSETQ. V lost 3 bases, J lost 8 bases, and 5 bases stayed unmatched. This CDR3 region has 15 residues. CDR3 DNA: TGCGCCAGCAGCTCCCGGACTAGCGGGAGTGATGAGCAGTTCTTC. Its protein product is CASSSRTSGSDEQFF.

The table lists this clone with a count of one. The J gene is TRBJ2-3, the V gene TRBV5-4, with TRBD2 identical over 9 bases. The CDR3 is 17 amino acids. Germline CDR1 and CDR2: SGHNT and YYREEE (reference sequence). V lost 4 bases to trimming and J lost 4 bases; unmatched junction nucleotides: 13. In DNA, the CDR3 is TGTGCCAGCAGCCCAAGAATACCGGGACTAGCCGCAGATACGCAGTATTTT. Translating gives CASSPRIPGLAADTQYF.

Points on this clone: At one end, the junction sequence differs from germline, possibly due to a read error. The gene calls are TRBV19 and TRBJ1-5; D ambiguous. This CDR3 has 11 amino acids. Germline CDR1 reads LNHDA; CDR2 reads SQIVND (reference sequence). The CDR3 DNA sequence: TGTGCCAGTAGTATCTCCGGTCCCCCGCATTTT. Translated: CASSISGPPHF.